What follows are 24 T cell receptor beta chains derived from one specimen sequenced in a study of OX40 agonist ivuxolimab in advanced cancers. Profiling relied on immunoSEQ multiplex PCR, and the TCRdb table lists in-frame clones only, not all of them. The sample carries tens of thousands of clones, approximately 94% recorded once. The material was CD4+ or CD8+ T cells sorted from blood, obtained in a trial of the OX40 agonist ivuxolimab. These receptor sequences come from an adult with an advanced solid tumor such as melanoma, head and neck, liver or kidney cancer.

The rearrangement uses TRBV30 and TRBJ2-1, with D tentatively TRBD2 (5 bases). CDR1 is GTSNPN, CDR2 SVGIG, per germline (reference sequence). The CDR3 is 13 residues long. Trimming took off 1 base at V and 2 bases at J, with 6 bases between the two ends. The CDR3 loop reads CAWSAGTYNEQFF. CDR3 nucleotide sequence: TGTGCCTGGAGTGCGGGGACCTACAATGAGCAGTTCTTC.

This clone was seen only once. The chain couples TRBV6-5 to TRBJ2-7, with a weak D call TRBD2 (6 bases). Germline V lookup: CDR1 MNHEY, CDR2 SVGAGI. The length of the CDR3 is 15 residues. Trimming left V 4 bases short and J 4 bases short, with 17 bases between. CDR3 amino acids: CASSFTSSRLYEQYF. CDR3 nucleotides: TGTGCCAGCAGTTTCACTAGCAGCCGCCTGTACGAGCAGTACTTC.

This rearrangement joins TRBV6-5 to TRBJ2-2, with unresolved D. Looked up from germline, CDR1 is MNHEY and CDR2 is SVGAGI. This CDR3 is 13 amino acids long. The V end lost 6 bases, the J end lost 5 bases, and 10 bases lay between the germline ends. This chain's CDR3 is CASSKVGTGELFF. CDR3 nucleotide sequence: TGTGCCAGCAGCAAGGTGGGGACCGGGGAGCTGTTTTTT.

The chain employs TRBV5-6 and TRBJ2-1; the match to TRBD2 covers 10 bases. Trimming removed 5 bases from V and 4 bases from J; junction bases left unmatched: 9. The V gene's germline CDR1 is SGHDT and CDR2 YYEEEE. The CDR3 loop spans 16 amino acids. The CDR3 DNA follows: TGTGCCAGCAGTTCTAGCGGGGGAGCTCAATACAATGAGCAGTTCTTC. This sequence encodes CASSSSGGAQYNEQFF.

The gene calls are TRBV15 and TRBJ1-5; possibly TRBD1 for D (6 bases). Germline values: CDR1 LNHNV, CDR2 YYDKDF (reference sequence). This CDR3 spans 14 amino acids. V shed 4 bases and J shed 5 bases, with 12 bases lying between them. The CDR3 loop is CATSMTGPHQPQHF. Here the CDR3 DNA reads TGTGCCACCAGCATGACAGGCCCCCATCAGCCCCAGCATTTT.

The J gene is TRBJ1-1, the V gene TRBV10-3, with D unclear. The CDR3 length is 15 residues. The germline gives CDR1 ENHRY, CDR2 SYGVKD. V gave up 0 bases and J gave up 5 bases, with 13 bases separating them. CDR3 bases: TGTGCCATCAGTGAGTCGGTAGGGTTCCGGACTGAAGCTTTCTTT. It is translated as CAISESVGFRTEAFF.

The chain carries TRBV30 and TRBJ2-7; 9 positions match TRBD1. CDR1 is GTSNPN and CDR2 is SVGIG in the germline V gene (reference sequence). This CDR3 contains 19 residues. Germline trimming cut 0 bases from V and 7 bases from J; bases unmatched to any gene: 22. CDR3 DNA sequence: TGTGCCTGGAGTGTACTCCCGGGACAGGGCGCCTCTTTATTTCCGGAGCAGTACTTC. This sequence encodes CAWSVLPGQGASLFPEQYF.

V gene TRBV4-1 combines with J gene TRBJ2-2; 12 bases map to TRBD1. With 6 bases clipped from V and 4 bases from J, the junction kept 3 bases outside the gene matches. Germline values: CDR1 MGHRA, CDR2 YSYEKL. The CDR3 is 15 residues long. The CDR3 reads CASRGTGGFTGELFF. CDR3 nucleotides: TGCGCCAGCAGGGGGACAGGGGGCTTCACCGGGGAGCTGTTTTTT.

This clone has just one count. The chain is built from TRBV15 and TRBJ1-5; tentatively, D is TRBD1 (6 bases). Germline-derived CDR1 and CDR2 are LNHNV and YYDKDF (reference sequence). Between the trimmed V and J ends, which lost 0 bases and 0 bases, there was a span of 12 bases. This CDR3 has 17 amino acids. CDR3 amino acids: CATSREATGYSNQPQHF. For the CDR3, the DNA is TGTGCCACCAGCAGAGAGGCAACAGGGTATAGCAATCAGCCCCAGCATTTT.

The gene calls are TRBV28 and TRBJ2-7, with D perhaps TRBD2 (7 bases). CDR3 length: 15 residues. The V gene lost 2 bases and the J gene lost 2 bases, with 13 bases spanning the gap. Germline CDR1 MDHEN, CDR2 SYDVKM. DNA of the CDR3: TGTGCCAGCAGTTTACCGAGGGGGGGGCCCTACGAGCAGTACTTC. Its translation: CASSLPRGGPYEQYF.

The J gene is TRBJ2-3, the V gene TRBV5-6; D possibly corresponds to TRBD2 (6 bases). V lost 0 bases and J lost 2, with 10 bases in between. Germline V gives CDR1 SGHDT, CDR2 YYEEEE. CDR3 length: 15 amino acids. CDR3 bases: TGTGCCAGCAGCTTGGTCGGGGGATCCACAGATACGCAGTATTTT. It codes for CASSLVGGSTDTQYF.

CDR3 protein: CASSVAYNRGNYGYTF. The CDR3 DNA is TGTGCCAGCAGCGTAGCTTACAACAGGGGGAACTATGGCTACACCTTC. The chain recombines TRBV9 with TRBJ1-2, with 8 nucleotides matching TRBD1. The J segment lost 2 bases and the V segment lost 0 bases, leaving 6 bases of the junction unmatched. This CDR3 spans 16 amino acids. Germline CDR1 reads SGDLS; CDR2 reads YYNGEE.

This clone has a single count. The J gene is TRBJ2-7, the V gene TRBV19; TRBD1 aligns across 9 bases. There are 14 residues in the CDR3. With 6 bases clipped from V and 2 bases from J, the junction kept 5 bases outside the gene matches. In germline, CDR1 is LNHDA, CDR2 SQIVND (reference sequence). CDR3 in amino acids: CASSIQGATYEQYF. CDR3 bases: TGTGCCAGTAGCATACAGGGGGCCACCTACGAGCAGTACTTC.

J is TRBJ1-4 and V is TRBV2, with D unresolved. In germline, CDR1 is SNHLY, CDR2 FYNNEI. CDR3 size: 16 residues. V lost 0 bases to trimming and J lost 8 bases, with 16 bases between them. The CDR3 reads CASSEAHVARVEKLFF. DNA for the CDR3: TGTGCCAGCAGTGAAGCCCATGTCGCCCGGGTGGAAAAACTGTTTTTT.

V gene TRBV7-9 combines with J gene TRBJ1-1, with 8 positions matching TRBD1. V was pared by 4 bases and J by 6 bases, with 10 bases of the junction left unmatched. The CDR3 has 15 residues. In germline, CDR1 is SEHNR, CDR2 FQNEAQ (reference sequence). The DNA for the CDR3 is TGTGCCAGCAGCTCCCGGACAGGGCCCAGGCCTGAAGCTTTCTTT. This gives the protein CASSSRTGPRPEAFF. Filled out from reference TRBV7-9 and TRBJ1-1, the complete variable domain reads DTGVSQNPRHKITKRGQNVTFRCDPISEHNRLYWYRQTLGQGPEFLTYFQNEAQLEKSRLLSDRFSAERPKGSFSTLEIQRTEQGDSAMYLCASSSRTGPRPEAFFGQGTRLTVV.

The chain couples TRBV27 to TRBJ1-5, with 9 nucleotides matching TRBD1. The CDR3 is 15 residues long. V lost 3 bases and J lost 5; bases outside the gene matches: 5. The germline V gene has CDR1 MNHEY and CDR2 SMNVEV (reference sequence). In nucleotides, the CDR3 is TGTGCCAGCAGTTTTGGGACAGGGCGTTATCAGCCCCAGCATTTT. Translated: CASSFGTGRYQPQHF.

V and J are TRBV25-1 and TRBJ1-2; D is perhaps TRBD1 (6 bases). The CDR3 runs 13 residues. Germline V gene lookup returns CDR1 MGHDK and CDR2 SYGVNS. V was shortened by 5 bases and J by 8 bases, with 15 bases between the two germline ends. The CDR3 sequence: CASSKPEGGGYTF. As DNA, the CDR3 is TGTGCCAGCAGTAAACCCGAGGGGGGCGGCTACACCTTC.

V is TRBV28 and J is TRBJ2-7; 8 bases match TRBD1. The CDR3 consists of 13 residues. Germline CDR1 MDHEN, CDR2 SYDVKM. Trimming removed 4 bases from V and 7 bases from J; junction bases left unmatched: 6. CDR3 DNA: TGTGCCAGCAGTTGGACAGGGACGGGAGAGCAGTACTTC. It specifies CASSWTGTGEQYF. The full variable domain, rest sourced from reference TRBV28 and TRBJ2-7, is DVKVTQSSRYLVKRTGEKVFLECVQDMDHENMFWYRQDPGLGLRLIYFSYDVKMKEKGDIPEGYSVSREKKERFSLILESASTNQTSMYLCASSWTGTGEQYFGPGTRLTVT.

J is TRBJ2-5 and V is TRBV5-6; 12 positions agree with TRBD2. J lost 1 base, V lost 1 base, and 11 bases had no gene match. CDR1 and CDR2 (germline): SGHDT, YYEEEE. The CDR3 is 19 amino acids. Here the CDR3 reads CASSLRPYLAGGPQETQYF. Here the CDR3 DNA reads TGTGCCAGCAGCTTGAGGCCCTACCTAGCGGGGGGGCCCCAAGAGACCCAGTACTTC.

The V and J genes are TRBV7-9 and TRBJ2-7, with 9 nucleotides matching TRBD2. The ends lost 1 base at V and 2 bases at J; junction bases unmatched: 9. The CDR3 sequence is 17 residues long. Germline CDR1 SEHNR, CDR2 FQNEAQ (reference sequence). The CDR3 loop reads CASSLEGRTSATYEQYF. CDR3 sequence (DNA): TGTGCCAGCAGCTTAGAAGGGAGGACTAGCGCAACCTACGAGCAGTACTTC.

The rearrangement uses TRBV20-1 and TRBJ1-2; D gene unclear. Germline V lookup: CDR1 DFQATT, CDR2 SNEGSKA (reference sequence). Trimming took off 8 bases at V and 8 bases at J, with 15 bases between the two ends. The CDR3 length is 11 residues. CDR3 DNA sequence: TGCAGTCAACCTAGGGCTGGAGGCTACACCTTC. It codes for CSQPRAGGYTF.

V gene TRBV18 combines with J gene TRBJ1-5; 7 bases line up with TRBD1. Germline-derived CDR1 and CDR2 are KGHSH and LQKENI. This CDR3 has 14 amino acids. V shed 6 bases and J 5 bases; nucleotides not matched to a gene: 7. DNA for the CDR3: TGTGCCAGCTCGGATCGACAGGGAGATCAGCCCCAGCATTTT. Protein: CASSDRQGDQPQHF.

The chain couples TRBV9 to TRBJ1-1; D not resolved. Germline V CDR1 and CDR2: SGDLS, YYNGEE. Trimming pared 1 base from V and 1 base from J, leaving 14 bases between. The CDR3 runs 16 residues. The CDR3: CASSVYQVGPNTEAFF. The DNA for the CDR3 is TGTGCCAGCAGCGTATATCAAGTGGGCCCGAACACTGAAGCTTTCTTT.

This chain connects TRBV15 to TRBJ1-3; no clear D gene. The CDR3 totals 16 residues. Germline V lookup: CDR1 LNHNV, CDR2 YYDKDF (reference sequence). Trimming shortened V by 7 bases and J by 1 base, and 17 bases separated the two germline ends. CDR3 sequence: CATTPFLGSSGNTIYF. As DNA, the CDR3 is TGTGCCACCACCCCGTTCCTGGGGAGTTCTGGAAACACCATATATTTT.